Below, 8 T cell receptor beta chains from the same sample are listed, as sequenced in a study of T cell responses to AZD1222 COVID-19 vaccine (dated by TCRdb to about 2021). Library generation was performed with the immunoSEQ multiplex PCR assay. As stored in TCRdb, this immuneACCESS dataset retains in-frame rearrangements with V and J assigned. A fraction of the clones does not appear; measured against another copy, unresolved V genes explain less than half of the discrepancy, and the remainder lacks a known reason. Recorded for this sample are about 120,000 clones; 80% to 90% of them occurred a single time. The top ten hold under 4.5% of the sample. The intended sense of this specimen's time point label: baseline before first vaccination. The treatment or condition label here, explained by the study, means: meningococcal conjugate vaccine given as trial control. The material sequenced was peripheral blood, taken on day 0 of MenACWY control vaccination. The receptors come from an adult in good health.

This chain joins TRBV4-3 and TRBJ1-2, with a tentative D call TRBD1 (6 bases). V lost 4 bases, J lost 1 base, and 22 bases lay in between. This CDR3 contains 18 residues. Germline V gene data show CDR1 as LGHNA and CDR2 as YSLEER. CDR3 sequence: CASSPGGGWQIVNYGYTF. The CDR3 DNA is TGCGCCAGCAGCCCGGGAGGGGGGTGGCAGATCGTTAACTATGGCTACACCTTC.

The chain is built from TRBV29-1 and TRBJ2-1; perhaps TRBD2 as D (6 bases). CDR1 and CDR2 from the germline V gene are SQVTM and ANQGSEA. Trimming took off 3 bases at V and 4 bases at J, with 13 bases between the two ends. The CDR3 is 14 amino acids. CDR3 sequence reads: CSVERGVNYNEQFF. Here the CDR3 DNA reads TGCAGCGTTGAGCGGGGCGTAAATTACAATGAGCAGTTCTTC.

The genes are TRBV28 and TRBJ2-7, with D possibly matching TRBD1 (6 bases). The CDR3 loop spans 13 amino acids. Trimming removed 8 bases at V and 3 bases at J, with 14 bases between. Germline values: CDR1 MDHEN, CDR2 SYDVKM. The CDR3 region is CASHTGTRYEQYF. For the CDR3, the DNA is TGTGCCAGCCACACCGGGACACGCTACGAGCAGTACTTC. The full variable domain, rest sourced from reference TRBV28 and TRBJ2-7, is DVKVTQSSRYLVKRTGEKVFLECVQDMDHENMFWYRQDPGLGLRLIYFSYDVKMKEKGDIPEGYSVSREKKERFSLILESASTNQTSMYLCASHTGTRYEQYFGPGTRLTVT.

The CDR3 sequence: CSVEGQGSPSFSGNTIYF. The CDR3 region has the DNA TGCAGCGTTGAAGGGCAGGGTTCTCCATCTTTCTCTGGAAACACCATATATTTT. The chain couples TRBV29-1 to TRBJ1-3; TRBD1 might be the D (5 bases). Trimming stripped 1 base from V and 0 bases from J, with 19 bases between. CDR3 length: 18 residues. Germline CDR1 reads SQVTM; CDR2 reads ANQGSEA.

This clone occurred a few times. This chain uses TRBV11-1 with TRBJ1-4; 8 nucleotides line up with TRBD1. Germline CDR1 and CDR2: SGHAT and FQDESV (reference sequence). Losses at the gene ends were 5 bases for V and 3 bases for J; bases not matched to a gene: 8. There are 16 residues in the CDR3. In DNA form, the CDR3 reads TGTGCCAGCAGCCAAGGACAGGGCTTCTCTAATGAAAAACTGTTTTTT. Encoded protein: CASSQGQGFSNEKLFF.

The chain recombines TRBV2 with TRBJ2-3; no firm D call. Germline V gene data show CDR1 as SNHLY and CDR2 as FYNNEI. V was shortened by 4 bases and J by 1 base, with 9 bases between the two germline ends. The CDR3 has 14 amino acids. CDR3 in amino acids: CASSVVYGTDTQYF. CDR3 DNA: TGTGCCAGCAGTGTGGTGTATGGCACAGATACGCAGTATTTT. The whole variable domain, filled in from reference TRBV2 and TRBJ2-3, reads EPEVTQTPSHQVTQMGQEVILRCVPISNHLYFYWYRQILGQKVEFLVSFYNNEISEKSEIFDDQFSVERPDGSNFTLKIRSTKLEDSAMYFCASSVVYGTDTQYFGPGTRLTVL.

This chain links TRBV18 with TRBJ1-2; D is perhaps TRBD1 (5 bases). V was trimmed by 2 bases and J by 3 bases, leaving 13 bases between them. The CDR3 has 15 residues. Germline CDR1 reads KGHSH; CDR2 reads LQKENI. In nucleotides, the CDR3 is TGTGCCAGCTCACCAGATCAAAGGGACTACTATGGCTACACCTTC. Translated: CASSPDQRDYYGYTF.

The chain recombines TRBV6-5 with TRBJ2-7; the D is unclear. From germline, CDR1 is MNHEY and CDR2 SVGAGI. This CDR3 has 14 amino acids. V was trimmed by 3 bases and J by 4 bases, leaving 13 bases between them. The DNA for the CDR3 is TGTGCCAGCAGTTATGCCGAGACGGCTTACGAGCAGTACTTC. This translates into CASSYAETAYEQYF.